This T cell receptor (beta chain) was captured in a study of blood T cell repertoires in COVID-19. Looking at the study overall: The samples span acute and convalescent COVID-19 from the United States, Italy and Spain. T cells, B-cell-depleted T cells, or PBMCs supplied cDNA or gDNA.

This CDR3 has 15 residues. Trimming cost V 1 base and J 8 bases, with 14 bases left between them. Germline CDR1 reads SEHNR; CDR2 reads FQNEAQ (reference sequence). In the authors' workflow: Reference gene primer amplification gave estimated nucleated cell counts. Profiled with immunoSEQ multiplex PCR; TCRdb holds only in-frame clones, not every one. That table is the source of V, J and clone size, and D and trimming were worked out from the DNA. The sample holds 240,000 or so clones, approximately 78% seen once. This clonotype was sampled from a woman aged 60-75 years with active or convalescent COVID-19. Material for sequencing was peripheral blood. V and J are TRBV7-9 and TRBJ1-4; no clear D gene. The CDR3 region is CASSLGSRTPEKLFF. The CDR3 coding sequence is TGTGCCAGCAGCTTAGGGTCACGGACTCCCGAAAAACTGTTTTTT.